This T cell receptor (beta chain) derives from a study of OX40 agonist ivuxolimab in advanced cancers. Regarding the study as a whole: Fewer expanded clones were found on average in CD4+ than in CD8+ T cells. Undetermined was the antigen specificity of the expanded peripheral T cells.

Assay: immunoSEQ multiplex PCR; the TCRdb copy retains only in-frame clones and omits some. Of about 40,000 clones in the sample, roughly 91% are singletons; the top ten hold 12%. The germline CDR1 and CDR2 sequences are SGHRS and YFSETQ. V was clipped by 3 bases and J by 4 bases, with 14 bases between them. This CDR3 spans 16 amino acids. Turning to this clone: Its antigen is unidentified.

The sequences come from CD4+ or CD8+ T cells sorted from blood, collected in a trial of the OX40 agonist ivuxolimab. The genes are TRBV5-1 and TRBJ2-6, with D uncertain. This receptor was obtained from an adult with an advanced solid tumor such as melanoma, head and neck, liver or kidney cancer. The CDR3 region has the DNA TGCGCCAGCAGCTCGGCGGCCGGCCTCGGGGCCAACGTCCTGACTTTC. It encodes CASSSAAGLGANVLTF.